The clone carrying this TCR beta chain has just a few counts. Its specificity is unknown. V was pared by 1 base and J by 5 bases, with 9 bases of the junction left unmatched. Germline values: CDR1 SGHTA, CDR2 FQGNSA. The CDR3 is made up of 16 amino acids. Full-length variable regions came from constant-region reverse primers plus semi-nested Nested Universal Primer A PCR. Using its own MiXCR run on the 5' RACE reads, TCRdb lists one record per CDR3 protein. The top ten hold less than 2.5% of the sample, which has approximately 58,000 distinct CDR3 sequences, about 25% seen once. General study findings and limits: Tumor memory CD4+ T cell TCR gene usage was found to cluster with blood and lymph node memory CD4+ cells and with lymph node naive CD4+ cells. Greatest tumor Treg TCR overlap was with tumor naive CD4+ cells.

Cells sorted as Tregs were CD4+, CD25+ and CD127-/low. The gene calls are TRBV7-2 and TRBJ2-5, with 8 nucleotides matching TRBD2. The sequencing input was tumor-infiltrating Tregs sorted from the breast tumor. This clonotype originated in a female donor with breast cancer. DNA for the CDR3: TGTGCCAGCAGCTTAGGGGCTAGCGGGTCGGTGGAGACCCAGTACTTC. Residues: CASSLGASGSVETQYF.